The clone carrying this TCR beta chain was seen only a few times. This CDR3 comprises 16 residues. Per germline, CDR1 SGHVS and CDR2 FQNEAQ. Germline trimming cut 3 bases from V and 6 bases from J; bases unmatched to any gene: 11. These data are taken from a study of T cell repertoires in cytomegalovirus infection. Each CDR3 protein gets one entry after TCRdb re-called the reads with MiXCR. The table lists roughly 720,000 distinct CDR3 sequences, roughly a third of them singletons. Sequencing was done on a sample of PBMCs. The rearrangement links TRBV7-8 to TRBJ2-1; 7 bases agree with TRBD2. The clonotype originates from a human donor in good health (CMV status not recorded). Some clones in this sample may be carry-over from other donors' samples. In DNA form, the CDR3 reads TGTGCCAGCAGCTTTTATGGGACTACGAAGGGCAATGAGCAGTTCTTC. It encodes CASSFYGTTKGNEQFF. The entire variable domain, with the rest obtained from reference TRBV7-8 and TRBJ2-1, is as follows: GAGVSQSPRYKVAKRGQDVALRCDPISGHVSLFWYQQALGQGPEFLTYFQNEAQLDKSGLPSDRFFAERPEGSVSTLKIQRTQQEDSAVYLCASSFYGTTKGNEQFFGPGTRLTVL.